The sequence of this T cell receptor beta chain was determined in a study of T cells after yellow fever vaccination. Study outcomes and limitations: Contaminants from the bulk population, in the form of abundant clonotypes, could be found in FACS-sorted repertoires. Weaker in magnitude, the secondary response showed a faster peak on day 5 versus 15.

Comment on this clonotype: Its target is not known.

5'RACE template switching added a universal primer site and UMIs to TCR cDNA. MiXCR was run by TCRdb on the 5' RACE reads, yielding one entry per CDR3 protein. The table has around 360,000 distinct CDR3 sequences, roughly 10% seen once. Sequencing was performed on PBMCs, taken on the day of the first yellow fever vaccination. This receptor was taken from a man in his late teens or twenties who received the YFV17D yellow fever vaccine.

This CDR3 reads CASSLFTKENTGELFF. Here the CDR3 DNA reads TGCGCCAGCAGCTTGTTCACAAAGGAGAACACCGGGGAGCTGTTTTTT. The rearrangement uses TRBV5-1 and TRBJ2-2; no firm D call. The length of the CDR3 is 16 residues. Trimming removed 1 base from V and 1 base from J, with 11 bases in between. Germline V CDR1 and CDR2: SGHRS, YFSETQ.